This T cell receptor (beta chain) was sequenced during a study of blood T cell repertoires in COVID-19. As for the study in general: Collection of acute and convalescent COVID-19 samples took place in the United States, Italy and Spain. T cells, B-cell-depleted T cells, or PBMCs provided the cDNA or gDNA that served as material.

CDR3 length equals 13 residues. V lost 4 bases, J lost 0 bases, and 3 bases lay in between. Germline CDR1 is KGHSH and CDR2 is LQKENI. How the authors handled the data: Estimation of nucleated cell counts relied on the amplification of reference gene primers. The protocol was immunoSEQ multiplex PCR, while the TCRdb copy is restricted to in-frame clones and leaves out a portion. V, J and clone size are taken as reported in that table, and D and trimming were inferred from the DNA itself. The sample records fewer than 120,000 clones, around 90% being singletons. The sequenced sample consisted of peripheral blood. This TCR was sampled from a woman aged 45-60 years with acute or convalescent COVID-19. The rearrangement joins TRBV18 to TRBJ1-4, with unresolved D. The CDR3, as DNA: TGTGCCAGCTCACTTACAACTAATGAAAAACTGTTTTTT. Residues: CASSLTTNEKLFF. Using reference TRBV18 and TRBJ1-4 for the parts outside the CDR3, the full variable domain is NAGVMQNPRHLVRRRGQEARLRCSPMKGHSHVYWYRQLPEEGLKFMVYLQKENIIDESGMPKERFSAEFPKEGPSILRIQQVVRGDSAAYFCASSLTTNEKLFFGSGTQLSVL.